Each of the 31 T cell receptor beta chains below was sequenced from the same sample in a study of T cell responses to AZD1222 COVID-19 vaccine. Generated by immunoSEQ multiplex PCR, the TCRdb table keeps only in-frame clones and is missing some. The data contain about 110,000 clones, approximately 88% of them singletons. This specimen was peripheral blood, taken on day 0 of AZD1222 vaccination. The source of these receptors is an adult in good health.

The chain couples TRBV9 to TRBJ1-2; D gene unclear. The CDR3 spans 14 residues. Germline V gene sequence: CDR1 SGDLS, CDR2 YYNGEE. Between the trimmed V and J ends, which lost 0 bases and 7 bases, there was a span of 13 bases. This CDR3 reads CASSVGPGQPGYTF. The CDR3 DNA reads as TGTGCCAGCAGCGTAGGACCAGGCCAGCCTGGCTACACCTTC.

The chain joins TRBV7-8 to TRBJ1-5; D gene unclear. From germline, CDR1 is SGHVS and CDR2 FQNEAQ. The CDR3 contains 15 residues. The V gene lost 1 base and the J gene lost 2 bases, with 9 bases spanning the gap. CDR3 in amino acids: CASSLVPNGNQPQHF. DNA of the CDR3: TGTGCCAGCAGCTTAGTTCCAAATGGCAATCAGCCCCAGCATTTT.

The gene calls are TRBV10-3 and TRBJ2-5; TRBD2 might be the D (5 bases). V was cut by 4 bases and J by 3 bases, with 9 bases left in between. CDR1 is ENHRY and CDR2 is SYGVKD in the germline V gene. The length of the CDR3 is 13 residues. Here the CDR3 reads CAISVAPKETQYF. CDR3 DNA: TGTGCCATCAGTGTAGCGCCCAAAGAGACCCAGTACTTC.

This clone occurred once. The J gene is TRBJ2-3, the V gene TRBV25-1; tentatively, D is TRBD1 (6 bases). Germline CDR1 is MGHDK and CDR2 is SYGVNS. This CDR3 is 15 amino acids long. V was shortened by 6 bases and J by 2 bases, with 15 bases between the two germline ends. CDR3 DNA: TGTGCCAGCAGCCCCGGGGCAGGGGCCACAGATACGCAGTATTTT. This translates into CASSPGAGATDTQYF. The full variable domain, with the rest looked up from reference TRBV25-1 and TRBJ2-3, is EADIYQTPRYLVIGTGKKITLECSQTMGHDKMYWYQQDPGMELHLIHYSYGVNSTEKGDLSSESTVSRIRTEHFPLTLESARPSHTSQYLCASSPGAGATDTQYFGPGTRLTVL.

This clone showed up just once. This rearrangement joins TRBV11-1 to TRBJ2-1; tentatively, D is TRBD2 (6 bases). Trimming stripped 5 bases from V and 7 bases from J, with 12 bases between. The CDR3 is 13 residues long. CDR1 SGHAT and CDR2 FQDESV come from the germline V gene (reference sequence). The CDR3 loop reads CASSRDSPNEQFF. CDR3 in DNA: TGTGCCAGCAGCCGGGACTCCCCAAATGAGCAGTTCTTC.

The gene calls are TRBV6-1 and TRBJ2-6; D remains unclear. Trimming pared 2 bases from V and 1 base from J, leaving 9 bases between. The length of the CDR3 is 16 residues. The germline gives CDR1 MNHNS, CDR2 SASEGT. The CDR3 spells CASSESAGSGANVLTF. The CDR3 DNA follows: TGTGCCAGCAGTGAATCAGCAGGTTCTGGGGCCAACGTCCTGACTTTC.

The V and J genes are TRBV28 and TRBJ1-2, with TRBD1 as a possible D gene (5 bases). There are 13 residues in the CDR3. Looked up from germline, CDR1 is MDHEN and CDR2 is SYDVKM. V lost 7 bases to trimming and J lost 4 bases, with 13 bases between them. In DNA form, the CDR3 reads TGTGCCAGCACCCTTGGGGGAAGCTATGGCTACACCTTC. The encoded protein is CASTLGGSYGYTF.

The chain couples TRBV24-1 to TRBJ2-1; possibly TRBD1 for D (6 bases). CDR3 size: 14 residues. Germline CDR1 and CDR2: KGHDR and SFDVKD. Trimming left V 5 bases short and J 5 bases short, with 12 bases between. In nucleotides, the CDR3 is TGTGCCACCAGTGCAAACAGGGTACACAATGAGCAGTTCTTC. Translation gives CATSANRVHNEQFF.

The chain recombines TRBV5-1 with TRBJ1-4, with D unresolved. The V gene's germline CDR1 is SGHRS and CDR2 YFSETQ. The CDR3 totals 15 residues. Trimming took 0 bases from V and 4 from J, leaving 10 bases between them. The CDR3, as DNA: TGCGCCAGCAGCTTGGCTCTCGACAATAATGAAAAACTGTTTTTT. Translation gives CASSLALDNNEKLFF.

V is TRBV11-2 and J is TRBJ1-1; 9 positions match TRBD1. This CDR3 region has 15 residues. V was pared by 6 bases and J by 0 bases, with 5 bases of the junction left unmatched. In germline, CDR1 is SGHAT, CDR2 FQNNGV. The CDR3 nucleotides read TGTGCCAGCAGTTTAACAGGGGGCTTGAACACTGAAGCTTTCTTT. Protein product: CASSLTGGLNTEAFF.

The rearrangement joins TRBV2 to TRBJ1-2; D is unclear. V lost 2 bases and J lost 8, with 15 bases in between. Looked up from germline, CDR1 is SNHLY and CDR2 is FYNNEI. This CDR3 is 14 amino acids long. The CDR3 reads CASSERTPRSGYTF. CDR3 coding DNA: TGTGCCAGCAGTGAAAGGACCCCTCGATCCGGCTACACCTTC.

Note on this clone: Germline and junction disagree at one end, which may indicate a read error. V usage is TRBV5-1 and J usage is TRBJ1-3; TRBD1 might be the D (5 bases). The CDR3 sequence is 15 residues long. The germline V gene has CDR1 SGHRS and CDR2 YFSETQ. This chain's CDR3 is CASSLRWGSGNTIYF. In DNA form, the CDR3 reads TGCGCCAGCAGCCTGAGGTGGGGCTCTGGGAACACCATATATTTT.

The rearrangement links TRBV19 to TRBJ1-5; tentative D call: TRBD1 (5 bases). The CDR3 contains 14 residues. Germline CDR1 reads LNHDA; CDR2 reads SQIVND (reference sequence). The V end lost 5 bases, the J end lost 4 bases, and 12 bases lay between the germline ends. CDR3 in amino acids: CASSARQWNQPQHF. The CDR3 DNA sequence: TGTGCCAGTAGTGCCCGACAGTGGAATCAGCCCCAGCATTTT.

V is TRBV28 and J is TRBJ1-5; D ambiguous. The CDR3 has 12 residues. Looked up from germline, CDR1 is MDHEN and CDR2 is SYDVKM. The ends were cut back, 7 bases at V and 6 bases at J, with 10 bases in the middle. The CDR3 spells CASTDRGQPQHF. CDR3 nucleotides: TGTGCCAGCACCGACCGGGGTCAGCCCCAGCATTTT.

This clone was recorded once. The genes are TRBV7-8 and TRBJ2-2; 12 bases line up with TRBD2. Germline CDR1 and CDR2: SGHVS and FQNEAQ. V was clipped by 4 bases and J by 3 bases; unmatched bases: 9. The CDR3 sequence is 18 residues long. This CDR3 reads CASSSQLAGGPDTGELFF. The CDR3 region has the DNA TGTGCCAGCAGCTCGCAACTAGCGGGGGGCCCTGACACCGGGGAGCTGTTTTTT.

The CDR3 is CTSSHSTRALTDTQYF. In nucleotides, the CDR3 is TGCACCAGCAGCCACTCCACCAGGGCCCTCACAGATACGCAGTATTTT. The chain recombines TRBV1 with TRBJ2-3; the DNA was not used to check the table's D call, TRBD1. TRBV1 is annotated as a pseudogene. This CDR3 contains 16 residues.

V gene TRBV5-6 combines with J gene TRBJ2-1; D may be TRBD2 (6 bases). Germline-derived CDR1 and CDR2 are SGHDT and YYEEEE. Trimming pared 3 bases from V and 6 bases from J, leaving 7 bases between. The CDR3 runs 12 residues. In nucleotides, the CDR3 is TGTGCCAGCAGCTCGGGGGTCAATGAGCAGTTCTTC. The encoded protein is CASSSGVNEQFF. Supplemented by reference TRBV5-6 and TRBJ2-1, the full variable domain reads DAGVTQSPTHLIKTRGQQVTLRCSPKSGHDTVSWYQQALGQGPQFIFQYYEEEERQRGNFPDRFSGHQFPNYSSELNVNALLLGDSALYLCASSSGVNEQFFGPGTRLTVL.

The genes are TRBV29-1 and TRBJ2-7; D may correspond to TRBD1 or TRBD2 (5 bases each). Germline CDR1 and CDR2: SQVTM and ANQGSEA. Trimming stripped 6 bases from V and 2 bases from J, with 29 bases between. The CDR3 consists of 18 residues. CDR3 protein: CSVASPGFEGFYTYEQYF. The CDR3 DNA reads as TGCAGCGTCGCAAGCCCTGGCTTTGAGGGGTTCTATACCTACGAGCAGTACTTC.

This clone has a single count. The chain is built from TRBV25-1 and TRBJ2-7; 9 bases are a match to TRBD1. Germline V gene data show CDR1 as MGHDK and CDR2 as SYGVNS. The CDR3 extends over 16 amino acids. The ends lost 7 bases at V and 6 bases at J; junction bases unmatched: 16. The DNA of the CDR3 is TGTGCCAGCACCCTCACCCGCGGACAGGGGTTTAGCGAGCAGTACTTC. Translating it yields CASTLTRGQGFSEQYF.

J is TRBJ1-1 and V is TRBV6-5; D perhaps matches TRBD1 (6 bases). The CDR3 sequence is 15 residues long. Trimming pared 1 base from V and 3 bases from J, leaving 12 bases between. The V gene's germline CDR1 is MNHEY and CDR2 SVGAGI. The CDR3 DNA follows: TGTGCCAGCAGTTACTTAGGGGGGGGAGACACTGAAGCTTTCTTT. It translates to CASSYLGGGDTEAFF.

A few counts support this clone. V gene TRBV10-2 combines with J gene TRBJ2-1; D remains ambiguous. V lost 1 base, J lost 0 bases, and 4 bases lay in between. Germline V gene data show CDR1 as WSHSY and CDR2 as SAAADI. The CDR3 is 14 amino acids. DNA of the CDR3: TGCGCCAGCAGTGAGTGGAGCTCCTACAATGAGCAGTTCTTC. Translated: CASSEWSSYNEQFF.

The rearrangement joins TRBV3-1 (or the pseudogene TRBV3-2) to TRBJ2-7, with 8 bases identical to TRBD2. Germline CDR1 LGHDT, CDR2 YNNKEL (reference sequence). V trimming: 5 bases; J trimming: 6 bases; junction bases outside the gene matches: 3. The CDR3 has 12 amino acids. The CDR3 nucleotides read TGTGCCAGCAGCGACGCGGGAGGCGAGCAGTACTTC. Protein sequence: CASSDAGGEQYF.

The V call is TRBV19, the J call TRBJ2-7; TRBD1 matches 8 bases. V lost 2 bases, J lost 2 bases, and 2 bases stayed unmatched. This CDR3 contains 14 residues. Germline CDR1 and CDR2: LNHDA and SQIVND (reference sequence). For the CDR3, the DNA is TGTGCCAGTAGTATATCAGGGGGCACCTACGAGCAGTACTTC. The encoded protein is CASSISGGTYEQYF.

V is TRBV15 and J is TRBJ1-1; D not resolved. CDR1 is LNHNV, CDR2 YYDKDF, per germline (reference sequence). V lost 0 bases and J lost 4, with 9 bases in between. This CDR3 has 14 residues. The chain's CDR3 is CATSRDVVATEAFF. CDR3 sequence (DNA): TGTGCCACCAGCAGAGATGTCGTGGCCACTGAAGCTTTCTTT.

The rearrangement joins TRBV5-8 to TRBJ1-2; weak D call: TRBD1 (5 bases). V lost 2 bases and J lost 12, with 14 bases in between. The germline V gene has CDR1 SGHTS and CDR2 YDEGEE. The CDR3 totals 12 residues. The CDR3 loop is CASSFTGTANTF. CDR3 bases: TGTGCCAGCAGCTTTACTGGGACGGCTAACACCTTC. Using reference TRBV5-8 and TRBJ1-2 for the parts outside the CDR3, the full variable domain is EAGVTQSPTHLIKTRGQQATLRCSPISGHTSVYWYQQALGLGLQFLLWYDEGEERNRGNFPPRFSGRQFPNYSSELNVNALELEDSALYLCASSFTGTANTFGSGTRLTVV.

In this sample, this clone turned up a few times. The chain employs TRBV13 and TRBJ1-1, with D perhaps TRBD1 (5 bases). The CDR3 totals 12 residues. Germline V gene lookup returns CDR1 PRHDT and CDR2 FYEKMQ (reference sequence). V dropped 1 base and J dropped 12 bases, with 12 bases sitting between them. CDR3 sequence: CASSLVSGDPFF. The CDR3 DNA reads TGTGCCAGCAGCTTAGTTAGTGGGGACCCTTTCTTT.

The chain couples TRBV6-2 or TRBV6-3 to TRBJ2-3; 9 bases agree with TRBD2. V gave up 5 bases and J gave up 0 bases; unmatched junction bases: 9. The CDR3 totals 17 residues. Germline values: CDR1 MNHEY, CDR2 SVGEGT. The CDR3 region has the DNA TGTGCCAGCAGTCCCCGGGGTAGCGGGGGTAGCACAGATACGCAGTATTTT. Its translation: CASSPRGSGGSTDTQYF.

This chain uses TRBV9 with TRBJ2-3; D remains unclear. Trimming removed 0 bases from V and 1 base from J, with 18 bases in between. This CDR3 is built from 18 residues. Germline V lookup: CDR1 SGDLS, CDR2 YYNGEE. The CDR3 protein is CASSVVGRSGSGTDTQYF. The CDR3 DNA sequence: TGTGCCAGCAGCGTAGTGGGCCGCTCCGGGTCGGGCACAGATACGCAGTATTTT.

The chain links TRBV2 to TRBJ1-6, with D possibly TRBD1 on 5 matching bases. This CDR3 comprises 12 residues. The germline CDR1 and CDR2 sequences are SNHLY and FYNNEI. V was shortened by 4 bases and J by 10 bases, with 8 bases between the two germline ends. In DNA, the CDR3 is TGTGCCAGCAGTGTCGGGGACTCACCCCTCCACTTT. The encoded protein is CASSVGDSPLHF.

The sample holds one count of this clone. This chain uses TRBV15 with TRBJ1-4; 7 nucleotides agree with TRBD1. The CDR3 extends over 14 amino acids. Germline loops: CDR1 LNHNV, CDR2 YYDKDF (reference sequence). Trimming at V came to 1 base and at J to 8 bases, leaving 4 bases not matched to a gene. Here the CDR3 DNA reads TGTGCCACCAGCAGAGCCGGGACAGCCGAAAAACTGTTTTTT. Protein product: CATSRAGTAEKLFF.

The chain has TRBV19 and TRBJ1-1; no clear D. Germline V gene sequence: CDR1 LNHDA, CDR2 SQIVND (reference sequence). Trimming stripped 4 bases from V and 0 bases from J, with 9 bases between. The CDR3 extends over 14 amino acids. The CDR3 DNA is TGTGCCAGTAGTACCTCAAATCTGAACACTGAAGCTTTCTTT. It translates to CASSTSNLNTEAFF.